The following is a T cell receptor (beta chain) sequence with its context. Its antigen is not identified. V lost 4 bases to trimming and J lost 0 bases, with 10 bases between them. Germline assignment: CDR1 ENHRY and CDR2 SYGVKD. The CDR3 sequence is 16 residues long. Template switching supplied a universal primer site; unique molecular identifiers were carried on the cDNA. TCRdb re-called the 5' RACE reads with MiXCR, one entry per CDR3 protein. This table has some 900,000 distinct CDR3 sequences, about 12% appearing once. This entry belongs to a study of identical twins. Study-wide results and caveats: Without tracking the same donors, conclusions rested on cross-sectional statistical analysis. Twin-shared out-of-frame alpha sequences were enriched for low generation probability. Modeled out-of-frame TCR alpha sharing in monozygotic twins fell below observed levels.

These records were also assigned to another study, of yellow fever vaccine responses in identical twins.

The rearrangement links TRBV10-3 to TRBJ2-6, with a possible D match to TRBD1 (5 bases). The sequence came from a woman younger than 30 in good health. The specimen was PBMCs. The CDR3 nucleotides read TGTGCCATCAGTGTACAGGCCTACTCTGGGGCCAACGTCCTGACTTTC. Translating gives CAISVQAYSGANVLTF.